These 12 T cell receptor beta chains came from one sample sequenced in a study of OX40 agonist ivuxolimab in advanced cancers. Generated by immunoSEQ multiplex PCR, the TCRdb table keeps only in-frame clones and is missing some. Of some 45,000 clones listed, about nine tenths are singletons. Material: CD4+ or CD8+ T cells sorted from blood, obtained in a trial of the OX40 agonist ivuxolimab. All receptors come from an adult with an advanced solid tumor such as melanoma, head and neck, liver or kidney cancer.

The chain is built from TRBV7-8 and TRBJ2-1, with D unclear. The CDR3 consists of 12 residues. Deletions cut 0 bases from V and 9 bases from J, with 6 bases between. CDR1 and CDR2 from the germline V gene are SGHVS and FQNEAQ. The CDR3 bases are TGTGCCAGCAGCTTAGCGATGGTTGAGCAGTTCTTC. It is translated as CASSLAMVEQFF.

V gene TRBV4-3 combines with J gene TRBJ1-1, with D unclear. This CDR3 comprises 15 residues. Trimming took 1 base from V and 4 from J, leaving 13 bases between them. Germline assignment: CDR1 LGHNA and CDR2 YSLEER. This CDR3 reads CASSQVYSPGTEAFF. CDR3 DNA sequence: TGCGCCAGCAGCCAAGTTTACAGCCCGGGCACTGAAGCTTTCTTT.

The V call is TRBV7-8, the J call TRBJ2-5; maybe TRBD2 (6 bases). The germline gives CDR1 SGHVS, CDR2 FQNEAQ. With 4 bases removed from V and 3 bases from J, the gap between germline ends came to 9 bases. The CDR3 totals 13 residues. CDR3 loop: CASSWDFKETQYF. CDR3 sequence (DNA): TGTGCCAGCAGCTGGGACTTCAAAGAGACCCAGTACTTC.

The chain recombines TRBV7-3 with TRBJ2-7; D not certain. The V gene's germline CDR1 is SGHTA and CDR2 FQGTGA. The V and J ends lost 5 bases and 6 bases respectively, with 17 bases between them. This CDR3 spans 14 amino acids. The CDR3 region has the DNA TGTGCCAGCAGCCCAACCGCCTCGGCCAGCGAGCAGTACTTC. It encodes CASSPTASASEQYF.

This clone has only a few counts. J is TRBJ2-2 and V is TRBV7-3; 7 nucleotides match TRBD2. This CDR3 contains 15 residues. Germline V CDR1 and CDR2: SGHTA, FQGTGA. V shed 5 bases, J shed 6 bases, and the junction held 9 bases outside the gene matches. DNA of the CDR3: TGTGCCAGCAGCCCCACGGGAGGAGTATCCGGGGAGCTGTTTTTT. Its translation: CASSPTGGVSGELFF.

The V call is TRBV2, the J call TRBJ1-1, with a possible D match to TRBD1 (6 bases). V was pared by 4 bases and J by 0 bases, with 15 bases between. The CDR3 covers 16 residues. Germline loops: CDR1 SNHLY, CDR2 FYNNEI. The DNA for the CDR3 is TGTGCCAGCAGTGGTGGACAGAGGGAAATGAACACTGAAGCTTTCTTT. It translates to CASSGGQREMNTEAFF.

The chain links TRBV7-9 to TRBJ2-3; no clear D gene. Trimming shortened V by 4 bases and J by 4 bases, and 9 bases separated the two germline ends. Germline CDR1 SEHNR, CDR2 FQNEAQ (reference sequence). This CDR3 is 13 amino acids long. The CDR3 coding sequence is TGTGCCAGCAGCTCCACGTTGGCAGATACGCAGTATTTT. Its translation is CASSSTLADTQYF.

This chain joins TRBV28 and TRBJ2-7; D is perhaps TRBD1 (6 bases). The CDR3 has 14 amino acids. CDR1 and CDR2 from the germline V gene are MDHEN and SYDVKM. Trimming took off 3 bases at V and 3 bases at J, with 12 bases between the two ends. DNA for the CDR3: TGTGCCAGCAGTTTGGAAGGGGGAAGCTACGAGCAGTACTTC. Protein sequence: CASSLEGGSYEQYF.

The V gene is TRBV9, the J gene TRBJ2-7; no clear D gene. The CDR3 has 13 amino acids. The V gene's germline CDR1 is SGDLS and CDR2 YYNGEE. Trimming pared 0 bases from V and 1 base from J, leaving 5 bases between. CDR3 sequence (DNA): TGTGCCAGCAGCGTAGGCGTTTCCTACGAGCAGTACTTC. Protein sequence: CASSVGVSYEQYF. The full variable domain, in which reference TRBV9 and TRBJ2-7 provide the parts outside the CDR3, is DSGVTQTPKHLITATGQRVTLRCSPRSGDLSVYWYQQSLDQGLQFLIQYYNGEERAKGNILERFSAQQFPDLHSELNLSSLELGDSALYFCASSVGVSYEQYFGPGTRLTVT.

V gene TRBV5-6 combines with J gene TRBJ1-1, with D perhaps TRBD1 (5 bases). The CDR3 covers 17 residues. CDR1 is SGHDT, CDR2 YYEEEE, per germline. Deletions cut 0 bases from V and 2 bases from J, with 17 bases between. The chain's CDR3 is CASSLVNTGRGNTEAFF. CDR3 coding DNA: TGTGCCAGCAGCTTGGTTAATACGGGACGCGGCAACACTGAAGCTTTCTTT.

The genes are TRBV28 and TRBJ2-2, with a tentative D call TRBD1 (5 bases). V was cut by 7 bases and J by 5 bases, with 14 bases left in between. CDR1 is MDHEN and CDR2 is SYDVKM in the germline V gene. The CDR3 has 14 residues. CDR3 protein: CASKWGVMTGELFF. CDR3 nucleotides: TGTGCCAGCAAGTGGGGCGTGATGACCGGGGAGCTGTTTTTT.

The chain couples TRBV5-5 to TRBJ2-3, with D tentatively TRBD2 (5 bases). This CDR3 contains 17 residues. The V end was cut by 3 bases, the J end by 3 bases, with 20 bases between. In germline, CDR1 is SGHKS, CDR2 YYEKEE (reference sequence). The CDR3 DNA follows: TGTGCCAGCAGCTCCGGGGTTCTGGGCATTGCGACAGATACGCAGTATTTT. This sequence encodes CASSSGVLGIATDTQYF.